This T cell receptor beta chain was sequenced for a study of shared clonotypes between healthy human individuals (dated by TCRdb to between 2020 and 2021). Context from the whole study: A couple of women and a few men aged 18 to 49 years were included in the cohort. To increase sequencing depth and limit assay-specific biases, TCR repertoire library preparation and sequencing were carried out by different laboratories using diverse techniques. To estimate repertoire size and how much clonotypes are shared between individuals, the study performed deep sequencing of blood TCR repertoires from roughly five healthy adults. For each donor, three plates each were used for CD4 naive and CD4 memory, two plates were used for CD8 naive, and one plate was used for CD8 memory. Between about 0.9 and 8.9 billion PBMCs per donor were obtained by leukapheresis. Beyond this particular receptor, the publication reports: Rarefaction of sorted-subset datasets indicated incomplete sequencing despite the large sequencing depth. Sampling was restricted to blood, and TCR repertoires in tissue are likely to differ from TCR repertoires in blood. Naive subsets generally had larger estimated clonotype richness than memory subsets. Across four donors, 4.5% to 6.5% of naive CD4, over 3% of naive CD8, 2% to 2.5% of memory CD4, and around 0.4% of memory CD8 clonotypes were shared. Pairwise subsampling indicated that sequencing depth was expected to affect the degree of clonotype sharing among donors. Clonotypes shared by all four sorted-subset donors showed higher generation probabilities than non-shared clonotypes. The small number of donors limited the genetic and exposure-history diversity represented.

Using the deep immunoSEQ assay, multiplex PCR amplified TCR CDR3 regions from genomic DNA. Extracted genomic DNA from each cell subset was spread evenly across all wells of several immunoSEQ 96-well plates, with each plate serving as a replicate. For sorted subsets, around 200 ng genomic DNA, equal to about 30,000 T cell genomes, was loaded into each replicate PCR. The purified libraries were quantified using a Qubit 3.0 fluorometer, sized with a Bioanalyzer 2100, and then quantified again using the KAPA Library Quantification kit. Every immunoSEQ 96-well plate was sequenced on a separate single-read 150-cycle Illumina NextSeq 550 flow cell. Per the original workflow: Because only junctional sequences without quality scores were contained in the immunoSEQ output, filtering matching that applied to full-length reads could not be performed. Sequences were annotated with PyIR, a Python wrapper for IgBLAST v1.9, and V/J genes and CDR3 were assigned using IMGT germline references. Any read was removed if the V/J assignment was weak (E-value above 1e-6), the CDR3 was missing, or the read contained stop codons, out-of-frame junctions, or ambiguous translated residues. V3J clonotypes were defined as sequences sharing the same inferred V gene, J gene, and CDR3 amino acid sequence. Percentage overlap between repertoires was computed as shared unique clonotypes divided by the size of the smaller repertoire. Repertoire richness was assessed with RTK rarefaction, the Chao1 estimator, and Recon v2.1 estimates of unobserved clonotypes. OLGA was used to compute generation probabilities for all TCRbeta clonotypes that the gDNA method yielded from a handful of donors. TCRdb carries this immuneACCESS record with in-frame sequences only. Its versions omit some clonotypes, under half of them owing to an unresolved V gene in the studies checked, with the rest unexplained. D and trimming were read from the DNA, whereas the V and J calls and clone size are those reported in that table. Counted in this sample were approximately 810,000 clones; more than 85% of them appeared once. Approximately 25% of the sample is held by the ten biggest clonotypes.

CDR1 and CDR2, per the germline V gene (reference sequence), are MNHEY and SMNVEV. V is cut by 8 bases and J by 2 bases, and the space between the germline ends is 18 bases. The CDR3 spans 15 residues, from the cysteine through the phenylalanine. Here the CDR3 DNA is all that survives: 45 bases in frame from base 1. Details on this clone: Its antigen is not yet known. No much larger clonotype is one base removed from it; base qualities were not supplied.

For the CD8 naive samples, CD45RO-negative cells were positively selected for CCR7, yielding a CD45RA+CCR7+ population from which TemRA cells were excluded. Healthy HIV-negative adults with no recently reported acute infections or vaccinations were included as donors. All donors were Caucasian adults living in Nashville, Tennessee, USA. After blood collection by leukapheresis, PBMCs were isolated using Ficoll-Histopaque density gradient centrifugation and then cryopreserved in the vapor phase of liquid nitrogen. Analytical flow cytometry was used to check the purity and quantity of each magnetically sorted T cell population. Each sorted fraction had its genomic DNA isolated and then quantified by UV absorbance on a Nanodrop 2000c.

Material: naive CD8+ T cells sorted from blood. What this sample's cell subset or site label stands for: CD45RA+CCR7+. This receptor chain uses TRBV27 and TRBJ2-5, with a weak D call of TRBD1 (6 bases match). This clonotype originated in a young man in good health. The CDR3 region: CASGHLLRGQETQYF. The nucleotide sequence reads as follows: TGTGCCAGCGGTCACCTTCTCAGGGGTCAAGAGACCCAGTACTTC.